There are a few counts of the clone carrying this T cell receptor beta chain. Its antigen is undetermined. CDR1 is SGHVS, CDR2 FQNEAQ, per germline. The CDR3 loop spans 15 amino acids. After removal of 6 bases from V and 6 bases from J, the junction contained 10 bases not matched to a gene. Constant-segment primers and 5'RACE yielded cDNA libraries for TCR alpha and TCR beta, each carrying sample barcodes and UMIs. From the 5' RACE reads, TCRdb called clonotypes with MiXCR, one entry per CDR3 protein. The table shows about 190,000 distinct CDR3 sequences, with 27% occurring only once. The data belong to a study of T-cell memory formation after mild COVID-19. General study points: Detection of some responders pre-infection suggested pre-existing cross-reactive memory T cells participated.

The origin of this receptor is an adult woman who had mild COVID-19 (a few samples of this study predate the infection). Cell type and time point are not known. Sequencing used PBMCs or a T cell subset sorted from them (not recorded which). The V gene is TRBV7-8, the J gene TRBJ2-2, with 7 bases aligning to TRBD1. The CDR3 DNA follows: TGTGCCAGCAGGATACCGGGACAGAGGCCCGGGGAGCTGTTTTTT. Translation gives CASRIPGQRPGELFF.